The present TCR beta chain was sequenced within a study of T cell changes during pregnancy in multiple sclerosis. Trimming took 4 bases from V and 7 from J; bases not matched to a gene: 11. Germline values: CDR1 SGHRS, CDR2 YFSETQ. The CDR3 totals 15 residues. Using immunoSEQ multiplex PCR, the repertoire was profiled, and TCRdb retains in-frame clones only, with some absent. The sample gives around 88,000 clones, about nine tenths of which show up once; 2.5% is in the top ten. This TCR was recovered from a female donor with multiple sclerosis, enrolled in a pregnancy study. The chain couples TRBV5-1 to TRBJ2-1; TRBD1 aligns across 7 bases. Sample: peripheral blood, taken in the first trimester of pregnancy. The CDR3 DNA reads as TGCGCCAGCAGCGCCCGGGACAGAGGAAAGAATGAGCAGTTCTTC. Amino acids: CASSARDRGKNEQFF. Using reference TRBV5-1 and TRBJ2-1 for the parts outside the CDR3, the full variable domain is KAGVTQTPRYLIKTRGQQVTLSCSPISGHRSVSWYQQTPGQGLQFLFEYFSETQRNKGNFPGRFSGRQFSNSRSEMNVSTLELGDSALYLCASSARDRGKNEQFFGPGTRLTVL.